This T cell receptor beta chain was profiled in a study of T cells in Graves' hyperthyroidism and ophthalmopathy (dated by TCRdb to between 2018 and 2021). Broadly, across the study: Peripheral blood was sampled at the time of initial diagnosis, prior to any treatment. To identify distinguishing TCR V-J signatures, a discovery cohort of about 95 patients was used, comprising 40 to 45 with Graves' ophthalmopathy and some 60 with stable Graves' hyperthyroidism. The 75 to 100 discovery patients were randomly split 7:3 into training and test sets. The study also compared thyroid tissue and blood T-cell repertoires from more than 5 Graves' hyperthyroidism patients. An independent validation cohort of about 20 hyperthyroidism patients and some 15 patients who later progressed to ophthalmopathy tested prospective prediction of ophthalmopathy. TCR Vbeta CDR3 sequencing of around 130 peripheral blood samples (over 40 ophthalmopathy, about 75 hyperthyroidism and some 17 progressor patients) is reported in the paper. After blood sampling, hyperthyroidism patients were treated with methimazole at a starting dose of 30 mg daily, and ophthalmopathy patients were treated with high-dose intravenous methylprednisolone. Paper-wide results and their limitations: No statistical method was used to fix the sample size in advance, and group allocation was not hidden from the investigators. Blood samples also contained most of the expanded thyroid clonotypes (frequency above 0.001), which suggests that blood repertoires may reflect thyroid immune responses. In validation, the model predicted progression to ophthalmopathy a median of 6.5 months before onset, with approximately 70% sensitivity and 72.22% specificity. A model built on a 13 V-J signature distinguished ophthalmopathy from stable hyperthyroidism, reaching approximately 89% sensitivity and around 82% specificity in cross-validation and 80%/75% in testing.

At least ten counts were recorded for this clonotype. Its binding antigen is unknown. No base quality values were provided; no much bigger clone lies one nucleotide off. TCR beta CDR3 regions were amplified from RNA transcripts. For the first round of RT-PCR on the TCR CDR3, the HTBI primer set was used together with the Qiagen OneStep RT-PCR kit. A second multiplex PCR round built the libraries, followed by size selection and purification. Paired-end sequencing of the libraries was performed with 100 bp reads on an Illumina HiSeq2000. Concerning the study's data processing: SOAPnuke was used to process the raw data, removing reads that contained adapters or uncalled bases, had a mean Phred below 15, or lacked an exact match to the constant primer or identifier. High-quality paired reads were merged using COPE v1.2.5, and each unique nucleotide sequence was defined as a clonotype. Clonotypes were aligned to IMGT TRBV, TRBD and TRBJ reference segments using MiTCR v1.1. Analysis was restricted to V-J combinations with a frequency above 0.0001, which covered approximately 99% of repertoires. The TCS score was defined as F50 (clonal expansion) divided by E x V (chaos), with BLOSUM62-based TCRdist calculated between CDR3 peptides within each V-J. Welch's t-statistics and random forest reduced fewer than 600 V-J features to 13, which were used in a naive Bayes classifier (R e1071). TCRdb took the public reads, trimmed them with fastp at Q25, ran MiXCR for clone calling and kept in-frame beta chains. Each entry is one CDR3 protein sequence, shown with its most common DNA and genes. These V and J calls rely on TCRdb rather than the paper's analysis. The sample profile shows about 560,000 distinct CDR3 sequences; around 15% of them were found once. The leading ten clones occupy roughly 14% of the sample.

From cysteine to phenylalanine, the CDR3 is 12 amino acids long. The entry retains the CDR3 DNA only, 36 bases that are in frame from base 1. Between the V and J ends, shortened by 10 bases and 4 bases respectively, the junction contains 13 bases. Taken from the germline V gene, the CDR1 and CDR2 loops are SNHLY and FYNNEI. Stable Graves' hyperthyroidism was defined as the absence of progression to ophthalmopathy over 18 months of follow-up. Hyperthyroidism patients were newly diagnosed, had a disease duration of under 2 months, and were aged 18 to 65 years. Patients with uncontrolled infections, other autoimmune diseases, pregnancy or lactation were excluded. Diagnoses relied on clinical symptoms, serum thyroxine and TRAb, thyroid ultrasound and orbital computed tomography. PBMCs were isolated from about 9 ml of fresh peripheral blood by Ficoll-Paque density gradient centrifugation. Total RNA was extracted using Trizol reagent, and RNA quality was assessed on an Agilent 2100 Bioanalyzer.

The chain is encoded by TRBV2 joined to TRBJ1-2; the D gene is possibly TRBD1, with 5 bases matching. The specimen was blood. This clonotype was sampled from a woman aged 40-49 years with Graves' hyperthyroidism. The sequence in DNA is TGTGCCATATCAGGGTTATCCTATGGCTACACCTTC. Translated, it gives CAISGLSYGYTF.